This T cell receptor (beta chain) appears in the sequencing data of a study of blood T cell repertoires in COVID-19. Overall study: Sites in the United States, Italy and Spain provided acute and convalescent COVID-19 samples. Nucleic acid was either cDNA or gDNA, and it came from T cells, B-cell-depleted T cells, or PBMCs.

CDR1 is GTSNPN and CDR2 is SVGIG in the germline V gene (reference sequence). The CDR3 runs to 14 residues. V lost 1 base and J lost 4, with 13 bases in between. Using immunoSEQ multiplex PCR, the repertoire was profiled, and TCRdb retains in-frame clones only, with some absent. In the table there are hundreds of thousands of clones, approximately 79% of which are singletons. Sample: peripheral blood. This chain uses TRBV30 with TRBJ1-2; D might be TRBD1 (5 bases). The clonotype was recovered from a woman aged 40-49 years with active or convalescent COVID-19. CDR3 in amino acids: CAWSATAARYGYTF. DNA of the CDR3: TGTGCCTGGAGTGCGACAGCCGCCCGCTATGGCTACACCTTC.